This record concerns one T cell receptor beta chain sequence. Its antigen remains unknown. Trimming removed 2 bases from V and 4 bases from J; junction bases left unmatched: 4. Germline V gene lookup returns CDR1 SGHNT and CDR2 YENEEA. The CDR3 extends over 15 amino acids. These data belong to a study of cytomegalovirus exposure and HLA in healthy donors. In the PCR, 60 Vbeta and 13 Jbeta primers were used. Using immunoSEQ multiplex PCR, the repertoire was profiled, and TCRdb retains in-frame clones only, with some absent. The sample includes more than 55,000 clones, under 85% of them seen just once. Study observations and caveats: Both high specificity and high sensitivity reportedly marked the classifier's diagnosis of cytomegalovirus status. Immune exposure information comprised only CMV serostatus. Relative to equally common others, HLA-associated TCR beta chains showed greater clonal expansion in a later analysis. Reportedly, a later analysis found an Asian-associated ancestry cluster had fewer N-insertions than the approximately 700-donor mean.

The V and J genes are TRBV11-3 and TRBJ2-3, with 9 bases that match TRBD2. The specimen sequenced was PBMCs. The TCR sequence derives from a woman aged 60-75 years in good health and CMV-seropositive. CDR3 region: CASSLPGTSPDTQYF. CDR3 coding DNA: TGTGCCAGCAGCTTACCCGGGACTAGCCCAGATACGCAGTATTTT. Using reference TRBV11-3 and TRBJ2-3 for the parts outside the CDR3, the full variable domain is EAGVVQSPRYKIIEKKQPVAFWCNPISGHNTLYWYLQNLGQGPELLIRYENEEAVDDSQLPKDRFSAERLKGVDSTLKIQPAELGDSAVYLCASSLPGTSPDTQYFGPGTRLTVL.